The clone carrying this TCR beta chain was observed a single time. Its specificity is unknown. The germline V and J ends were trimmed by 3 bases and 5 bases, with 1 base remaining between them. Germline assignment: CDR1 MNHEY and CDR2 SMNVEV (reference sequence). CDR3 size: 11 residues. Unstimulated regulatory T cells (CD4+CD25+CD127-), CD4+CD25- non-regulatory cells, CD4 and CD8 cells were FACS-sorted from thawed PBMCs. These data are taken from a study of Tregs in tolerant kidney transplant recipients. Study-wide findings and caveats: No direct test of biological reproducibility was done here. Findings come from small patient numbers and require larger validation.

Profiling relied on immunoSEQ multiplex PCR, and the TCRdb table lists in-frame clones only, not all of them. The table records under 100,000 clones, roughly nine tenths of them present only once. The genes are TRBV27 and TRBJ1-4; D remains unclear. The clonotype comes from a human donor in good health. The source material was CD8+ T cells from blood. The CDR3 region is CASSFNEKLFF. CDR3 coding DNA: TGTGCCAGCAGTTTCAATGAAAAACTGTTTTTT.